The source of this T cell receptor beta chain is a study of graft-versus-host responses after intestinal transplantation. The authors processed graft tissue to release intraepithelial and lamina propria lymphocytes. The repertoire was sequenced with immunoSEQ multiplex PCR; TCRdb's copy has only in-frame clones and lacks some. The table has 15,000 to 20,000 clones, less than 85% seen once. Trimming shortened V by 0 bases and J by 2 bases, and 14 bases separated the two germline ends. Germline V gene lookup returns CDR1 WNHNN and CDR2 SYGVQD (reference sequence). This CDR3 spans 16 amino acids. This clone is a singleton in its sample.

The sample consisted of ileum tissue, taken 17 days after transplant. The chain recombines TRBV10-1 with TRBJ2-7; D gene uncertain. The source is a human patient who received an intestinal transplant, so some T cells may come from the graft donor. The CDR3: CASSESRRLGPYEQYF. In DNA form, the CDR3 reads TGCGCCAGCAGTGAGTCCCGGAGACTCGGTCCCTACGAGCAGTACTTC.